One sample yielded the 3 T cell receptor beta chains listed below, sequenced in a study of spatial heterogeneity in lung cancer. Described time point: blood at routine non-recurrence follow-up after resection. One entry per CDR3 protein, called by TCRdb with MiXCR from the 5' RACE reads. The sample holds roughly 120,000 distinct CDR3 sequences, approximately 11% seen once. The sample here was PBMCs, taken at follow-up. The receptor set was obtained from a female donor with early-stage non-small cell lung cancer.

The genes are TRBV2 and TRBJ2-3; D possibly uses TRBD1 or TRBD2 (6 bases each). Germline CDR1 is SNHLY and CDR2 is FYNNEI. Trimming took off 1 base at V and 4 bases at J, with 9 bases between the two ends. CDR3 length: 14 amino acids. The CDR3 spells CASSEVGGPDTQYF. The CDR3 nucleotides read TGTGCCAGCAGTGAAGTAGGGGGGCCAGATACGCAGTATTTT.

This clonotype was found many times. This chain joins TRBV28 and TRBJ1-5; D remains unclear. The CDR3 contains 16 residues. Germline V gene lookup returns CDR1 MDHEN and CDR2 SYDVKM. Trimming took 3 bases from V and 0 from J, leaving 12 bases between them. CDR3 loop: CASSFGGKHSNQPQHF. The CDR3 DNA reads TGTGCCAGCAGTTTTGGCGGGAAACATAGCAATCAGCCCCAGCATTTT.

Only a few counts were recorded for this clonotype. V usage is TRBV11-2 and J usage is TRBJ2-1; 10 positions match TRBD2. CDR1 is SGHAT, CDR2 FQNNGV, per germline. There are 15 residues in the CDR3. Trimming cost V 5 bases and J 2 bases; bases outside gene matches: 3. CDR3 protein: CASSPGLAAYNEQFF. CDR3 DNA sequence: TGTGCCAGCAGCCCTGGACTAGCGGCCTACAATGAGCAGTTCTTC.